This TCR beta chain derives from a study of blood T cell repertoires in COVID-19. The data were produced by immunoSEQ multiplex PCR, yet TCRdb's version contains in-frame clones alone and is incomplete. This sample carries about 170,000 clones, around 80% of them seen once, and the ten largest clones take roughly 19%. The study recruited people aged about 18 to 90 years across approximately 23 US areas. Germline V gene data show CDR1 as MDHEN and CDR2 as SYDVKM. V lost 3 bases, J lost 5 bases, and 14 bases lay in between. There are 14 residues in the CDR3. The sample was PBMCs or T cells enriched from blood (not recorded which). The TCR originated in a woman in her 70s in a cohort exposed to, infected with or recovered from COVID-19 (not recorded which). The chain employs TRBV28 and TRBJ2-7; D unclear. As DNA, the CDR3 is TGTGCCAGCAGTTTCGTTGGCAGTTCCCACGAGCAGTACTTC. This sequence encodes CASSFVGSSHEQYF.